This TCR beta chain was documented in a study of T cells in Graves' hyperthyroidism and ophthalmopathy. This CDR3 has 11 amino acids. Germline CDR1 is KGHDR and CDR2 is SFDVKD. The V segment lost 9 bases and the J segment 11 bases; nucleotides outside the gene matches: 7. Amplified regions were TCR beta CDR3 sequences from RNA transcripts. The TCR CDR3 was amplified in a first-round RT-PCR using the HTBI primer set. One entry per CDR3 protein results from TCRdb running MiXCR on the multiplex PCR reads. The profile shows about 620,000 distinct CDR3 sequences, roughly 16% of them singletons. The sample holds many counts of this clonotype.

The genes are TRBV24-1 and TRBJ1-1; 8 bases are shared with TRBD1. Sample: blood. The clonotype comes from a woman between 25 and 40 years old with Graves' hyperthyroidism. The CDR3 DNA is TGTGCCACCGAAGGACAGGGACGGGCTTTCTTT. It encodes CATEGQGRAFF.